A single sample is the source of the 25 T cell receptor beta chains below, sequenced in a study of metastatic and nonmetastatic thyroid tumors. MiXCR was used by TCRdb to re-call the PCR reads. The profile shows about 19,000 clones, roughly 25% of them singletons. Every patient was untreated before thyroid surgery. Sample: blood. The receptor set was obtained from a male donor with papillary thyroid cancer or a benign thyroid nodule (not recorded which). Some clones in this sample may be carry-over from other donors' samples.

J is TRBJ1-4 and V is TRBV28; D not resolved. The germline V gene encodes CDR1 MDHEN and CDR2 SYDVKM. This CDR3 has 16 residues. Trimming removed 1 base from V and 7 bases from J, with 16 bases in between. The CDR3, as DNA: TGTGCCAGCAGTTTATCCAACGTTGTAGTGGGTGAAAAACTGTTTTTT. Translating it yields CASSLSNVVVGEKLFF.

The chain joins TRBV5-5 to TRBJ1-6; D ambiguous. Trimming took 0 bases from V and 6 from J, leaving 7 bases between them. Germline V lookup: CDR1 SGHKS, CDR2 YYEKEE (reference sequence). There are 14 residues in the CDR3. The chain's CDR3 is CASSLVLGNSPLHF. The CDR3 DNA is TGTGCCAGCAGCTTGGTTCTTGGTAATTCACCCCTCCACTTT.

This clone has at least ten counts. V is TRBV29-1 and J is TRBJ2-5; D may be TRBD1 (6 bases). V was clipped by 4 bases and J by 0 bases, with 9 bases between them. This CDR3 comprises 13 residues. CDR1 SQVTM and CDR2 ANQGSEA come from the germline V gene. CDR3 in amino acids: CSVGQGYQETQYF. CDR3 in DNA: TGCAGCGTTGGGCAGGGGTACCAAGAGACCCAGTACTTC.

There are many counts of this clone. A much larger clonotype is one base distant, so this may be a read error. V usage is TRBV15 and J usage is TRBJ2-7; D ambiguous. In germline, CDR1 is LNHNV, CDR2 YYDKDF (reference sequence). The CDR3 is 15 residues long. The V gene lost 0 bases and the J gene lost 1 base, with 10 bases spanning the gap. CDR3 sequence (DNA): TGTGCCACCAGCAGAGATACCGCGGAATCCTACGAGCAGTACTTC. Its protein product is CATSRDTAESYEQYF. The whole variable domain, filled in from reference TRBV15 and TRBJ2-7, reads DAMVIQNPRYQVTQFGKPVTLSCSQTLNHNVMYWYQQKSSQAPKLLFHYYDKDFNNEADTPDNFQSRRPNTSFCFLDIRSPGLGDTAMYLCATSRDTAESYEQYFGPGTRLTVT.

This clone was recorded many times. The chain is built from TRBV19 and TRBJ2-5, with 11 bases identical to TRBD2. Germline V gene data show CDR1 as LNHDA and CDR2 as SQIVND (reference sequence). V lost 6 bases, J lost 2 bases, and 8 bases stayed unmatched. The CDR3 length is 16 residues. The CDR3 DNA follows: TGTGCCAGTAGCAAACGACTAGCGGGAAAGCAAGAGACCCAGTACTTC. Protein: CASSKRLAGKQETQYF. Complete variable domain (other parts from reference TRBV19 and TRBJ2-5): DGGITQSPKYLFRKEGQNVTLSCEQNLNHDAMYWYRQDPGQGLRLIYYSQIVNDFQKGDIAEGYSVSREKKESFPLTVTSAQKNPTAFYLCASSKRLAGKQETQYFGPGTRLLVL.

This clone was observed a handful of times. The chain couples TRBV12-3 or TRBV12-4 to TRBJ1-2, with D maybe TRBD1 (5 bases). The CDR3 spans 13 residues. V lost 3 bases and J lost 5, with 10 bases in between. This CDR3 reads CASSFAGRYGYTF. The CDR3 DNA follows: TGTGCCAGCAGTTTTGCAGGGAGATATGGCTACACCTTC.

This CDR3 reads CSAYRVSYGYTF. The CDR3 nucleotides are TGCAGTGCTTACAGGGTTAGCTATGGCTACACCTTC. The V gene is TRBV20-1, the J gene TRBJ1-2; TRBD1 might be the D (6 bases). This CDR3 comprises 12 residues. Germline lookup yields CDR1 DFQATT and CDR2 SNEGSKA (reference sequence). The ends were cut back, 5 bases at V and 4 bases at J, with 11 bases in the middle.

This clone was counted between two and nine times. The gene calls are TRBV6-2 or TRBV6-3 and TRBJ1-3, with D unresolved. CDR1 MNHEY and CDR2 SVGEGT come from the germline V gene. The V end was cut by 0 bases, the J end by 0 bases, with 9 bases between. This CDR3 comprises 16 residues. The CDR3 DNA sequence: TGTGCCAGCAGTTACTCGAGCAGGAGCTCTGGAAACACCATATATTTT. Amino acids: CASSYSSRSSGNTIYF.

Ten or more counts support this clone. The rearrangement uses TRBV5-1 and TRBJ2-7; 7 nucleotides align to TRBD1. Looked up from germline, CDR1 is SGHRS and CDR2 is YFSETQ. CDR3 length equals 14 residues. The junction had 3 bases not matched to a gene; V was cut back by 0 bases and J by 3 bases. CDR3 sequence: CASSLGQGSYEQYF. Here the CDR3 DNA reads TGCGCCAGCAGCTTGGGACAGGGTAGCTACGAGCAGTACTTC. The full variable domain, rest sourced from reference TRBV5-1 and TRBJ2-7, is KAGVTQTPRYLIKTRGQQVTLSCSPISGHRSVSWYQQTPGQGLQFLFEYFSETQRNKGNFPGRFSGRQFSNSRSEMNVSTLELGDSALYLCASSLGQGSYEQYFGPGTRLTVT.

As regards this clone: This may come from a read error, since a much larger clone is one base off. The identical CDR3 is also encoded by other nucleotide sequences in the sample. The chain recombines TRBV6-2 or TRBV6-3 with TRBJ2-5; possible D gene TRBD1, 5 bases. The CDR3 extends over 15 amino acids. The germline CDR1 and CDR2 sequences are MNHEY and SVGEGT. Trimming stripped 2 bases from V and 7 bases from J, with 17 bases between. CDR3 nucleotide sequence: TGTGCCAGCAGTTACGCTGGCAGGGCACGTGGGACCCAGTACTTC. Amino acids: CASSYAGRARGTQYF.

This clone came up many times. With a much larger clone just one base away, this may be a read error. This sample includes further DNA sequences coding for the same CDR3. The V call is TRBV2, the J call TRBJ2-1; D gene uncertain. With 8 bases removed from V and 12 bases from J, the gap between germline ends came to 14 bases. From germline, CDR1 is SNHLY and CDR2 FYNNEI. The CDR3 is made up of 11 amino acids. The CDR3 DNA follows: TGTGCCAGCGGGGTAGAAAGGGTGCAGTTCTTC. Its protein product is CASGVERVQFF.

This rearrangement joins TRBV5-1 to TRBJ2-1; D could derive from TRBD1 or TRBD2 (5 bases each). V was pared by 5 bases and J by 6 bases, with 9 bases between. The CDR3 loop spans 12 amino acids. Germline V gene sequence: CDR1 SGHRS, CDR2 YFSETQ. The CDR3 is CASSGGINEQFF. CDR3 DNA sequence: TGCGCCAGCAGTGGGGGAATCAATGAGCAGTTCTTC. Filled out from reference TRBV5-1 and TRBJ2-1, the complete variable domain reads KAGVTQTPRYLIKTRGQQVTLSCSPISGHRSVSWYQQTPGQGLQFLFEYFSETQRNKGNFPGRFSGRQFSNSRSEMNVSTLELGDSALYLCASSGGINEQFFGPGTRLTVL.

The chain recombines TRBV7-3 with TRBJ2-1, with 7 positions matching TRBD2. The ends lost 0 bases at V and 7 bases at J; junction bases unmatched: 3. Germline V CDR1 and CDR2: SGHTA, FQGTGA. The length of the CDR3 is 14 residues. The CDR3 region has the DNA TGTGCCAGCAGCTTAACGGGAGGGCATAATGAGCAGTTCTTC. Translation gives CASSLTGGHNEQFF.

This clone was picked up a small number of times. This chain joins TRBV9 and TRBJ2-7; 9 bases align to TRBD1. The CDR3 runs 15 residues. The ends lost 0 bases at V and 5 bases at J; junction bases unmatched: 6. The germline CDR1 and CDR2 sequences are SGDLS and YYNGEE. Written as DNA, the CDR3 is TGTGCCAGCAGCGTAGCTGGAACAGGGGGCAACGAGCAGTACTTC. The encoded protein is CASSVAGTGGNEQYF.

This clone was seen repeatedly, ten times or more. The V call is TRBV7-6, the J call TRBJ2-1; 7 nucleotides match TRBD1. Trimming cost V 0 bases and J 7 bases; bases outside gene matches: 3. This CDR3 has 14 amino acids. CDR1 and CDR2 from the germline V gene are SGHVS and FNYEAQ. For the CDR3, the DNA is TGTGCCAGCAGCTTAGCAAGCAGGGGGAATGAGCAGTTCTTC. It yields the protein CASSLASRGNEQFF.

At least ten counts were recorded for this clone. At one end, the junction sequence differs from germline, possibly due to a read error. CDR3: CSVASEANVLTF. The CDR3, as DNA: TGCAGCGTTGCCTCTGAGGCCAACGTCCTGACTTTC. The J gene is TRBJ2-6, the V gene TRBV29-1; D gene ambiguous. Germline V gene data show CDR1 as SQVTM and CDR2 as ANQGSEA. The CDR3 spans 12 residues.

This clone qualifies as medium-sized. The chain has TRBV20-1 and TRBJ2-7; the match to TRBD2 covers 7 bases. This CDR3 is 16 amino acids long. Trimming at V came to 2 bases and at J to 3 bases, leaving 13 bases not matched to a gene. Germline lookup yields CDR1 DFQATT and CDR2 SNEGSKA (reference sequence). CDR3 in amino acids: CSARSMGGGRGYEQYF. The CDR3 coding sequence is TGCAGTGCTAGATCCATGGGGGGAGGGAGAGGCTACGAGCAGTACTTC.

In this sample, this clone is medium-sized (0.01 to 0.1%). This chain joins TRBV6-6 and TRBJ2-7; 10 bases agree with TRBD1. CDR3 length equals 16 residues. The germline CDR1 and CDR2 sequences are MNHNY and SVGAGI (reference sequence). V gave up 0 bases and J gave up 2 bases; unmatched junction bases: 4. DNA of the CDR3: TGTGCCAGCAGTTACTCCCCCGGGACAGGGGCCTACGAGCAGTACTTC. Translated, it gives CASSYSPGTGAYEQYF.

There are a few counts of this clone. The chain employs TRBV6-1 and TRBJ2-7; D is ambiguous. This CDR3 is 14 amino acids long. Trimming removed 7 bases from V and 1 base from J, with 14 bases in between. Germline loops: CDR1 MNHNS, CDR2 SASEGT. CDR3 amino acids: CASNSVCTSYEQYF. In nucleotides, the CDR3 is TGTGCCAGCAATTCCGTGTGCACGTCCTACGAGCAGTACTTC.

This clone was seen ten or more times. The V gene is TRBV16, the J gene TRBJ2-5, with TRBD1 identical over 8 bases. Germline CDR1 is KGHSY and CDR2 is FQNENV. Unmatched junction bases numbered 7, after V lost 3 bases and J lost 7 bases. The CDR3 length is 14 residues. CDR3 DNA: TGTGCCAGCAGCCATGGACAGGGACGTGGGACCCAGTACTTC. This translates into CASSHGQGRGTQYF. Supplemented by reference TRBV16 and TRBJ2-5, the full variable domain reads GEEVAQTPKHLVRGEGQKAKLYCAPIKGHSYVFWYQQVLKNEFKFLISFQNENVFDETGMPKERFSAKCLPNSPCSLEIQATKLEDSAVYFCASSHGQGRGTQYFGPGTRLLVL.

This clone was observed a few times. This chain's CDR3 is CASSLSPRLSGVSDTQYF. CDR3 coding DNA: TGTGCCAGCAGTTTAAGTCCGCGACTATCGGGAGTTTCAGATACGCAGTATTTT. This chain uses TRBV12-3 or TRBV12-4 with TRBJ2-3; TRBD2 is a possible D gene (6 bases). The CDR3 is 18 residues long. Trimming removed 2 bases from V and 4 bases from J, with 22 bases in between.

This clone has more than one count but fewer than ten. The V call is TRBV2, the J call TRBJ1-5, with 8 nucleotides matching TRBD1. The CDR3 sequence is 15 residues long. CDR1 and CDR2 (germline): SNHLY, FYNNEI. J gave up 1 base and V 7 bases, and 6 bases lay outside the gene matches. The CDR3 nucleotides are TGTGCCAGCACCCGGACAGGGAACAGCAATCAGCCCCAGCATTTT. It translates to CASTRTGNSNQPQHF.

Relative to its sample, this clone is medium-sized. The chain couples TRBV6-1 to TRBJ2-7; 11 bases line up with TRBD2. Germline V CDR1 and CDR2: MNHNS, SASEGT. This CDR3 is built from 14 residues. V was pared by 6 bases and J by 1 base, with 2 bases of the junction left unmatched. The CDR3 region has the DNA TGTGCCAGCAGAACTAGCGGGGGTTCCTACGAGCAGTACTTC. Protein: CASRTSGGSYEQYF.

In its sample, this clone was seen a few times. J is TRBJ2-2 and V is TRBV6-2 or TRBV6-3, with 7 nucleotides matching TRBD2. V lost 2 bases and J lost 3; bases outside the gene matches: 3. The length of the CDR3 is 15 residues. CDR1 is MNHEY, CDR2 SVGEGT, per germline. The chain's CDR3 is CASSYGRADTGELFF. CDR3 nucleotide sequence: TGTGCCAGCAGTTACGGGAGGGCCGACACCGGGGAGCTGTTTTTT.

This clone was recorded a few times. The chain recombines TRBV6-1 with TRBJ2-3; the D gene is possibly TRBD1 (6 bases). This CDR3 has 15 residues. Trimming stripped 4 bases from V and 2 bases from J, with 13 bases between. Germline assignment: CDR1 MNHNS and CDR2 SASEGT. The CDR3 bases are TGTGCCAGCAGTGGTGACAGGCGGATCACAGATACGCAGTATTTT. Its translation is CASSGDRRITDTQYF.